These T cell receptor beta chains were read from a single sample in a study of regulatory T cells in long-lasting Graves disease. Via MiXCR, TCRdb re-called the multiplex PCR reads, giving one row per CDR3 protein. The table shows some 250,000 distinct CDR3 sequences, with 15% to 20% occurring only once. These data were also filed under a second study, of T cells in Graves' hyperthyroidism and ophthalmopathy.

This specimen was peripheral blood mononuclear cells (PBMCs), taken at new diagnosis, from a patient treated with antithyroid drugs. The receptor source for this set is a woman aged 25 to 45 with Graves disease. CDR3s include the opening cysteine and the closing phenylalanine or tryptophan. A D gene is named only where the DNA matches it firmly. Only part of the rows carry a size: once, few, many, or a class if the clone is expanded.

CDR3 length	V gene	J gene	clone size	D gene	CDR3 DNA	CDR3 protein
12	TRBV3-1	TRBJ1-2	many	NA	TGTGCCAGCAGTCCAGGAAAGGGTGGCTACACCTTC	CASSPGKGGYTF
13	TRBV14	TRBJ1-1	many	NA	TGTGCCAGCAGGCTTAGGAGTAACACTGAAGCTTTCTTT	CASRLRSNTEAFF
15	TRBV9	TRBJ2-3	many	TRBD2	TGTGCCAGCAGCGTAGGTTCGGGGGGGACAGATACGCAGTATTTT	CASSVGSGGTDTQYF
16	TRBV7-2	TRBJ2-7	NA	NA	TGTGCCAGCAGCTTAGCAGCCGGGATGGGCAACTACGAGCAGTACTTC	CASSLAAGMGNYEQYF
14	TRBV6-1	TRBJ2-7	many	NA	TGTGCCAGCAGTGAAGCGGGCAGTGCGTACGAGCAGTACTTC	CASSEAGSAYEQYF
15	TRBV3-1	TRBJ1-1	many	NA	TGTGCCAGCAGCCCCGGGACCCTAAGGGACACTGAAGCTTTCTTT	CASSPGTLRDTEAFF
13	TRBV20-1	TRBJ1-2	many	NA	TGCAGTGCTAGGGGTCAGGGGAACTATGGCTACACCTTC	CSARGQGNYGYTF
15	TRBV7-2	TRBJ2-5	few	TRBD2	TGTGCCAGCAGCCCCCCCCGGGGGGGCTGGGAGACCCAGTACTTC	CASSPPRGGWETQYF
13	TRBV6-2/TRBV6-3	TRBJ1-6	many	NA	TGTGCCAGCAGTTACGACGGCGGGCCACCCCTCCACTTT	CASSYDGGPPLHF
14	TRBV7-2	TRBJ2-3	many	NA	TGTGCCAGCACGGGGTACCAGCTCACAGATACGCAGTATTTT	CASTGYQLTDTQYF
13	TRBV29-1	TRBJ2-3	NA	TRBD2	TGCAGCGTTGAAGGGGGAGGGGAGGATACGCAGTATTTT	CSVEGGGEDTQYF
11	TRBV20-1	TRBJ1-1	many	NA	TGCAGTGCTTCTCCAGGGGATGAAGCTTTCTTT	CSASPGDEAFF
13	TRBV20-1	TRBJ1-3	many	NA	TGCAGTGCTATCGACAGTAGCGAAAACACCATATATTTT	CSAIDSSENTIYF
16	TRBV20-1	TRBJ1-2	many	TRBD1	TGCAGTGCTAGGAATCAACAGGGGGATGCTTCCTATGGCTACACCTTC	CSARNQQGDASYGYTF
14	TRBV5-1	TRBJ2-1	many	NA	TGCGCCAGCAGCTTGGACAGGGCGCAGGATGAGCAGTTCTTC	CASSLDRAQDEQFF
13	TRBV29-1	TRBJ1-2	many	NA	TGCAGCGCCCGAAGGCCGCAGAGAGATGGCTACACCTTC	CSARRPQRDGYTF
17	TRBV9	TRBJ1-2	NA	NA	TGTGCCAGCAGCGTAGATCGAGGGGGGACGCCTGGGCAGGGCTACACCTTC	CASSVDRGGTPGQGYTF
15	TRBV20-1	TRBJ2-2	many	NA	TGCAGTGCTAGAGTATCGGGTTTTAGGACCGGGGAGCTGTTTTTT	CSARVSGFRTGELFF
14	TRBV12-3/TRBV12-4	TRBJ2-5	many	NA	TGTGCCAGCAGTTTAACGAAGGGTCTCGAGACCCAGTACTTC	CASSLTKGLETQYF
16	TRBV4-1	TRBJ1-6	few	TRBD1	TGCGCCAGCAGCCAAAAAACTACAGGGGGCTGGTCACCCCTCCACTTT	CASSQKTTGGWSPLHF
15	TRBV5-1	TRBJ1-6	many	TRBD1	TGCGCCAGCAGCTTGGTGGACAGGGGGCTTTCACCCCTCCACTTT	CASSLVDRGLSPLHF
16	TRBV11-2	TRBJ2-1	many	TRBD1	TGTGCCAGCAGCATACGGACAGGCGTTACCTACAATGAGCAGTTCTTC	CASSIRTGVTYNEQFF
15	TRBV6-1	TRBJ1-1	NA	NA	TGTGCCAGCAGATCCGCTGGGACACTCAACACTGAAGCTTTCTTT	CASRSAGTLNTEAFF
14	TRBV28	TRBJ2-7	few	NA	TGTGCCAGCAGTTTAGAGCAGGGGAACTACGAGCAGTACTTC	CASSLEQGNYEQYF
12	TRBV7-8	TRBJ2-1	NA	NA	TGTGCCAGCAGCTTACTAACGACGGCTCAGTTCTTC	CASSLLTTAQFF
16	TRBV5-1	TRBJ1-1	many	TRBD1	TGCGCCAGCAGCGCCCGGGGGACAGGAACCAACACTGAAGCTTTCTTT	CASSARGTGTNTEAFF
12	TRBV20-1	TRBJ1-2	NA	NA	TGCAGTGCTAGCCACCGGGGCTATGGCTACACCTTC	CSASHRGYGYTF
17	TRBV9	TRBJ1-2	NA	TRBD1	TGTGCCAGCAGCGTAGGGGGACAGGGGGCGCGGGGCTATGGCTACACCTTC	CASSVGGQGARGYGYTF
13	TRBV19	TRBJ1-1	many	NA	TGTGCCAGTAGTCCCCTGGTGGGCACTGAAGCTTTCTTT	CASSPLVGTEAFF
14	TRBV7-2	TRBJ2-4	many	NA	TGTGCCAGCAGCTTAGGGGGGGCCGGGGACATTCAGTACTTC	CASSLGGAGDIQYF
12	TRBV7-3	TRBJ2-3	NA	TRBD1	TGTGCCAGCAGCGTGGGGACAGCGACGCAGTATTTT	CASSVGTATQYF
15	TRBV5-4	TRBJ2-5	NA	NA	TGTGCCAGCAGCTCCAAGGGTGAGGGAGAAGAGACCCAGTACTTC	CASSSKGEGEETQYF
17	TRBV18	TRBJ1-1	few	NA	TGTGCCAGCTCACCATCGGGGCCAACCCACGGAGACACTGAAGCTTTCTTT	CASSPSGPTHGDTEAFF
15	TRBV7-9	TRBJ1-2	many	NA	TGTGCCAGCAGCCAACTCCAGGGAGCGGGCTATGGCTACACCTTC	CASSQLQGAGYGYTF
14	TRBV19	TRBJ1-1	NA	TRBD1	TGTGCCAGTCAAAGAACAGGGGGGTACACTGAAGCTTTCTTT	CASQRTGGYTEAFF
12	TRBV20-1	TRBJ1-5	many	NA	TGCAGTGGCAAAGATAGCAATCAGCCCCAGCATTTT	CSGKDSNQPQHF
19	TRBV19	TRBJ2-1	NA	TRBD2	TGTGCCAGTAGTCCCGCCCAACAGGGACTAGCGGGGGCTACCGGGGAGCGGTTCTTC	CASSPAQQGLAGATGERFF
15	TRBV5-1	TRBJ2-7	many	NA	TGCGCCAGCAGCCGAGACACGGGGGTCTCCTACGAGCAGTACTTC	CASSRDTGVSYEQYF